Listed here is a single T cell receptor (beta chain). This entry is derived from a study of blood T cell repertoires in COVID-19. Study as a whole: Material from acute and convalescent COVID-19 was sourced from the United States, Italy and Spain. Nucleic acid was either cDNA or gDNA, and it came from T cells, B-cell-depleted T cells, or PBMCs.

The CDR3 sequence is 14 residues long. After removal of 0 bases from V and 4 bases from J, the junction contained 2 bases not matched to a gene. CDR1 and CDR2 (germline): GTSNPN, SVGIG (reference sequence). Authors' processing steps: Scientists estimated how many nucleated cells there were by amplifying reference gene primers. Generated by immunoSEQ multiplex PCR, the TCRdb table keeps only in-frame clones and is missing some. Clone size and V and J calls were adopted from that table, with D and trimming inferred from the DNA. The sample lists 150,000 to 200,000 clones, 65% to 85% occurring once. The source of this sequence is a man aged 55 to 70 with active or convalescent COVID-19. The chain employs TRBV30 and TRBJ1-4; 7 nucleotides agree with TRBD1. Sequenced material: peripheral blood. CDR3 loop: CAWSVGGNNEKLFF. The CDR3 coding sequence is TGTGCCTGGAGTGTAGGGGGCAATAATGAAAAACTGTTTTTT.